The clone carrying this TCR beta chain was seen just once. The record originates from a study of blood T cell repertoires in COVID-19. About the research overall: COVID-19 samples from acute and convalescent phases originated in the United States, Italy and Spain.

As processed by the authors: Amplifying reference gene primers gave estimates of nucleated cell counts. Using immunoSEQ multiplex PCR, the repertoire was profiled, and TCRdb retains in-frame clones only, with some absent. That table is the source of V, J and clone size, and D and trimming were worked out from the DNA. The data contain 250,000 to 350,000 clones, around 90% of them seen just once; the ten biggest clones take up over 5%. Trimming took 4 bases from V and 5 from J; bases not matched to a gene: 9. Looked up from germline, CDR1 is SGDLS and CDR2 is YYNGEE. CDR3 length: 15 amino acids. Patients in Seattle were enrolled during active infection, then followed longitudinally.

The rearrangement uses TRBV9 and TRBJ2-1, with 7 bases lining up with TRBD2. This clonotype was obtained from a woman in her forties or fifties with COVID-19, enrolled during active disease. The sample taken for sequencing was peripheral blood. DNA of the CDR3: TGTGCCAGCAGCTTTTTGGGACTACGCGACAATGAGCAGTTCTTC. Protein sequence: CASSFLGLRDNEQFF.